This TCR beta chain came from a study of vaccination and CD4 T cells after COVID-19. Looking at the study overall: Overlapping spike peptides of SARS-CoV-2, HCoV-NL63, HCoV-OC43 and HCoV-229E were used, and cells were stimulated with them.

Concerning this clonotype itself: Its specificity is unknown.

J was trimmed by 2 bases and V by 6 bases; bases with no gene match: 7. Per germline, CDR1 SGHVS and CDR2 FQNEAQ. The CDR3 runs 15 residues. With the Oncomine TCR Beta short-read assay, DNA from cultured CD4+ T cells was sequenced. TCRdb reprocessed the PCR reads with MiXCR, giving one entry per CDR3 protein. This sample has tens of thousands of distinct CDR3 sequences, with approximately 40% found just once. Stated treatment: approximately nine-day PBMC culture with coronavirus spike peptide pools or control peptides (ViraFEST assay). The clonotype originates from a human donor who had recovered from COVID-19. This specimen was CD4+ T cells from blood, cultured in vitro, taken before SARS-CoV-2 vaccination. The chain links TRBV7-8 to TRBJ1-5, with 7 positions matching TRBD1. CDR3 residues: CASSPQGTGNQPQHF. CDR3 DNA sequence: TGTGCCAGCAGTCCACAGGGGACGGGCAATCAGCCCCAGCATTTT.